The sequence of this T cell receptor beta chain was determined in a study of monozygotic twins with inflammatory bowel disease. After re-calling the 5' RACE reads, TCRdb lists one entry per CDR3 protein, DNA absent. The data show approximately 420,000 distinct CDR3 sequences, and the top ten clones hold 2% to 3%. As concerns this clonotype: The antigen remains undetermined.

Study-wide results and limits: Twin concordance left repertoire similarity unchanged, with limited power a possible explanation for this lack of difference. The authors note that differing immunosuppressive treatments may have added variability to patient repertoires.

Germline assignment: CDR1 MDHEN and CDR2 SYDVKM. This CDR3 spans 17 amino acids. This TCR came from a human donor with ulcerative colitis or Crohn's disease, or a healthy co-twin of an affected twin (not recorded which). This chain links TRBV28 with TRBJ1-5. The sequencing sample was made of blood. The CDR3 is CASSFLGEVRGNQPQHF. Supplemented by reference TRBV28 and TRBJ1-5, the full variable domain reads DVKVTQSSRYLVKRTGEKVFLECVQDMDHENMFWYRQDPGLGLRLIYFSYDVKMKEKGDIPEGYSVSREKKERFSLILESASTNQTSMYLCASSFLGEVRGNQPQHFGDGTRLSIL.